The rows below give T cell receptor beta chains drawn from one sample of a study of blood T cell repertoires in COVID-19. Generated by immunoSEQ multiplex PCR, the TCRdb table keeps only in-frame clones and is missing some. This table holds tens of thousands of clones, approximately 80% found once. Sequencing used peripheral blood. The receptors were sampled from an older man with acute or convalescent COVID-19. CDR3s include the opening cysteine and the closing phenylalanine or tryptophan. A D gene is named only where the DNA matches it firmly. Clone size appears in some rows only: once, few, many, or a class for an expanded clone.

d_call	v_call	clone_size	j_call	cdr3_aa	cdr3_nt
TRBD2	TRBV19	few	TRBJ2-3	CASMDGAGGPDTQYF	TGTGCCAGTATGGATGGGGCGGGAGGGCCTGATACGCAGTATTTT
-	TRBV10-3	-	TRBJ1-6	CAISEAQGNSPLHF	TGTGCCATCAGTGAGGCGCAGGGGAATTCACCCCTCCACTTT
TRBD1	TRBV7-2	-	TRBJ2-1	CASSSGQGVRNEQFF	TGTGCCAGCAGCTCCGGACAGGGGGTAAGGAATGAGCAGTTCTTC
TRBD2	TRBV15	-	TRBJ2-3	CATSRDRRGARTDTQYF	TGTGCCACCAGCAGAGATCGGCGGGGGGCGCGCACAGATACGCAGTATTTT
TRBD1	TRBV4-1	-	TRBJ2-3	CASSQDRGTDTQYF	TGCGCCAGCAGCCAAGACAGGGGGACAGATACGCAGTATTTT
-	TRBV5-1	-	TRBJ2-3	CASSLVPGSGTDTQYF	TGCGCCAGCAGCTTGGTCCCCGGGAGCGGGACAGATACGCAGTATTTT
-	TRBV10-1	-	TRBJ2-3	CASSDPGSTDTQYF	TGCGCCAGCAGTGACCCGGGATCCACAGATACGCAGTATTTT
TRBD1	TRBV12-5	-	TRBJ1-3	CASGLGTGGGGNTIYF	TGTGCTAGTGGTTTGGGAACAGGGGGCGGTGGAAACACCATATATTTT
TRBD1	TRBV10-3	-	TRBJ1-1	CAIRPSTGATTEAFF	TGTGCCATCAGACCGTCGACAGGGGCGACCACTGAAGCTTTCTTT
TRBD1	TRBV29-1	-	TRBJ2-1	CSVEEFGQGSYNEQFF	TGCAGCGTTGAAGAGTTTGGACAGGGTAGCTACAATGAGCAGTTCTTC
TRBD1	TRBV19	once	TRBJ1-6	CASRGSGQGGKNSPLHF	TGTGCCAGTAGGGGATCCGGACAGGGGGGGAAGAATTCACCCCTCCACTTT
TRBD1	TRBV6-5	-	TRBJ1-2	CASSSFAGGVYGYTF	TGTGCCAGCAGTTCGTTCGCAGGGGGCGTCTATGGCTACACCTTC
-	TRBV21-1	-	TRBJ1-4	CASSKFPTGAGEKLFF	TGTGCCAGCAGCAAGTTCCCGACAGGGGCGGGGGAAAAACTGTTTTTT
-	TRBV20-1	once	TRBJ2-1	CSATGNEQFF	TGCAGTGCTACGGGAAATGAGCAGTTCTTC
TRBD2	TRBV18	few	TRBJ2-1	CASSRGLAGDNEQFF	TGTGCCAGCTCACGAGGACTAGCGGGGGACAATGAGCAGTTCTTC
TRBD1	TRBV9	-	TRBJ2-7	CASSVAAGGGFDEQYF	TGTGCCAGCAGCGTAGCTGCAGGGGGCGGTTTCGACGAGCAGTACTTC
TRBD1	TRBV6-5	-	TRBJ2-7	CASSSGSPDRDEQYF	TGTGCCAGCAGTTCGGGGTCCCCCGACAGGGACGAGCAGTACTTC
TRBD2	TRBV4-1	-	TRBJ2-1	CASSPGSAGGLGGYNEQFF	TGCGCCAGCAGTCCCGGATCGGCGGGGGGCCTTGGAGGTTACAATGAGCAGTTCTTC
-	TRBV6-5	-	TRBJ1-2	CASRPSGSNYGYTF	TGTGCCAGCAGGCCCTCGGGGTCCAACTATGGCTACACCTTC
TRBD2	TRBV5-1	-	TRBJ2-1	CASSPGTSGAGEQFF	TGCGCCAGCAGCCCCGGGACTAGCGGGGCGGGTGAGCAGTTCTTC
-	TRBV13	-	TRBJ2-7	CASSRKGLTYEQYF	TGTGCCAGCAGCCGTAAGGGACTTACCTACGAGCAGTACTTC
-	TRBV6-6	-	TRBJ2-3	CASSRGAGVGTDTQYF	TGTGCCAGCAGTAGGGGCGCAGGGGTGGGCACAGATACGCAGTATTTT
-	TRBV21-1	-	TRBJ2-5	CASSKLRSGGTETQYF	TGTGCCAGCAGCAAATTAAGGTCAGGGGGCACAGAGACCCAGTACTTC
-	TRBV27	-	TRBJ2-4	CASITTRVEKNIQYF	TGTGCCAGCATCACTACCAGGGTGGAGAAAAACATTCAGTACTTC
-	TRBV27	-	TRBJ1-6	CASSHQEGYSYNSPLHF	TGTGCCAGCAGCCACCAGGAAGGATACTCCTATAATTCACCCCTCCACTTT
-	TRBV7-9	once	TRBJ1-4	CASSRMAVSTNEKLFF	TGTGCCAGCAGTCGAATGGCGGTTTCAACTAATGAAAAACTGTTTTTT
TRBD1	TRBV19	-	TRBJ2-1	CASSIDLRTGGQSSYNEQFF	TGTGCCAGTAGTATAGATCTACGGACAGGGGGCCAAAGCTCCTACAATGAGCAGTTCTTC
-	TRBV7-2	-	TRBJ2-1	CASSLRGAGRSYNEQFF	TGTGCCAGCAGCTTAAGGGGAGCAGGGAGGTCCTACAATGAGCAGTTCTTC
-	TRBV4-1	few	TRBJ1-2	CASSQGYRVYGYTF	TGCGCCAGCAGCCAAGGCTACAGGGTCTATGGCTACACCTTC
TRBD2	TRBV5-5	once	TRBJ2-3	CASSILAGAGDTQYF	TGTGCCAGCAGCATACTAGCGGGGGCGGGGGATACGCAGTATTTT
-	TRBV18	-	TRBJ2-2	CASSPPRGGTSHTGELFF	TGTGCCAGCTCACCACCTCGGGGTGGGACAAGTCACACCGGGGAGCTGTTTTTT
TRBD1	TRBV5-1	-	TRBJ2-3	CASSDTPGTGTSDTQYF	TGCGCCAGCAGCGACACTCCCGGGACAGGGACGTCAGATACGCAGTATTTT
TRBD1	TRBV6-6	once	TRBJ1-6	CASSYNNRGRGSPLHF	TGTGCCAGCAGTTACAATAACAGGGGCAGAGGTTCACCCCTCCACTTT
TRBD1	TRBV7-9	-	TRBJ2-7	CASSVVQGAQYEQYF	TGTGCCAGCAGCGTGGTACAGGGGGCTCAATACGAGCAGTACTTC
TRBD2	TRBV11-2	-	TRBJ2-1	CASSSLRRTSGSSGEQFF	TGTGCCAGCAGCTCATTACGCCGGACTAGCGGGAGTTCGGGTGAGCAGTTCTTC
-	TRBV30	-	TRBJ2-5	CAWSVRQIQETQYF	TGTGCCTGGAGTGTACGTCAGATACAAGAGACCCAGTACTTC
TRBD1	TRBV5-1	once	TRBJ2-7	CASSLTPGQGSEQYF	TGCGCCAGCAGCTTGACCCCGGGACAGGGGAGCGAGCAGTACTTC
-	TRBV14	few	TRBJ1-4	CASSPGQGAGEKLFF	TGTGCCAGCAGCCCCGGCCAGGGCGCGGGGGAAAAACTGTTTTTT
TRBD1	TRBV5-6	-	TRBJ2-5	CASSPLDRVQETQYF	TGTGCCAGCAGCCCCCTCGACAGGGTCCAAGAGACCCAGTACTTC
-	TRBV5-4	-	TRBJ2-3	CASSPTGGYTDTQYF	TGTGCCAGCAGCCCTACCGGAGGCTACACAGATACGCAGTATTTT
TRBD2	TRBV5-1	-	TRBJ2-7	CASTLGASGSRAYEQYF	TGCGCCAGCACCCTGGGGGCTAGCGGGAGTCGCGCCTACGAGCAGTACTTC
-	TRBV7-9	-	TRBJ1-3	CASSSNSAGNTIYF	TGTGCCAGCAGCTCCAATTCAGCTGGAAACACCATATATTTT
-	TRBV27	-	TRBJ1-5	CASSFAGLQHF	TGTGCCAGCAGTTTTGCGGGGCTCCAGCATTTT
TRBD2	TRBV2	-	TRBJ2-7	CASTSGLGGSSYEQYF	TGTGCCAGCACCTCGGGTCTCGGCGGGAGCTCCTACGAGCAGTACTTC
TRBD1	TRBV2	-	TRBJ1-5	CASSKDREYQPQHF	TGTGCCAGCAGTAAGGACAGGGAATATCAGCCCCAGCATTTT
TRBD1	TRBV27	-	TRBJ2-5	CASSPQTGEPETQYF	TGTGCCAGCAGTCCGCAGACAGGGGAGCCGGAGACCCAGTACTTC
TRBD1	TRBV15	-	TRBJ2-7	CATSRERDRANEQYF	TGTGCCACCAGCAGAGAGAGGGACAGGGCGAACGAGCAGTACTTC
TRBD1	TRBV5-1	-	TRBJ1-1	CASTWTGGTEAFF	TGCGCCAGCACCTGGACAGGGGGGACTGAAGCTTTCTTT
-	TRBV2	once	TRBJ1-1	CASSPRTELTEAFF	TGTGCCAGCAGCCCAAGGACAGAACTCACTGAAGCTTTCTTT
-	TRBV9	-	TRBJ2-7	CASSVAGTGIYEQYF	TGTGCCAGCAGCGTAGCAGGTACAGGCATCTACGAGCAGTACTTC
TRBD2	TRBV5-1	-	TRBJ2-2	CASSLISGLRGGTGELFF	TGCGCCAGCAGCTTGATCAGCGGGCTACGGGGAGGGACCGGGGAGCTGTTTTTT
TRBD1	TRBV5-5	-	TRBJ1-6	CASSLLTGGLESYNSPLHF	TGTGCCAGCAGCTTGTTGACAGGGGGCTTGGAGTCCTATAATTCACCCCTCCACTTT
TRBD2	TRBV5-1	-	TRBJ2-3	CASSLGGSRTDTQYF	TGCGCCAGCAGCTTGGGCGGGAGCCGCACAGATACGCAGTATTTT
-	TRBV11-3	once	TRBJ1-1	CASSLDEETEAFF	TGTGCCAGCAGCTTAGATGAGGAGACTGAAGCTTTCTTT
-	TRBV28	-	TRBJ2-2	CASSPVRGSITGELFF	TGTGCCAGCAGCCCCGTTAGAGGGAGTATCACCGGGGAGCTGTTTTTT
TRBD1	TRBV5-1	few	TRBJ2-2	CASTSQGTVTGELFF	TGCGCCAGCACTTCACAGGGGACCGTCACCGGGGAGCTGTTTTTT
TRBD2	TRBV3-1/TRBV3-2	-	TRBJ2-3	CASSTRGASGGGTDTQYF	TGTGCCAGCAGCACCAGAGGGGCTAGCGGGGGGGGGACAGATACGCAGTATTTT
-	TRBV14	-	TRBJ2-1	CASSPRSDEQFF	TGTGCCAGCAGCCCCCGGAGCGATGAGCAGTTCTTC